The rows below give T cell receptor beta chains drawn from one sample of a study of blood T cell dynamics during melanoma immunotherapy. Generated by immunoSEQ multiplex PCR, the TCRdb table keeps only in-frame clones and is missing some. The sample shows about 9,700 clones, 85% to 90% of them seen only once. Sample: blood, taken from a patient treated with checkpoint blockade. The receptors originated from a human donor with melanoma. Each CDR3 is given with its conserved first and last residue. The D gene is left open where the match is weak. Some rows mark clone size as missing; the rest say once, few, many or name a class of expanded clone.

abundance	v_gene	d_gene	j_gene	CDR3aa	CDR3nt
-	TRBV9	TRBD2	TRBJ2-5	CASSVGVAGGVETQYF	TGTGCCAGCAGCGTAGGGGTAGCGGGAGGGGTAGAGACCCAGTACTTC
-	TRBV6-1	-	TRBJ1-4	CASSELRGSTNEKLFF	TGTGCCAGCAGTGAATTGCGAGGGTCAACTAATGAAAAACTGTTTTTT
-	TRBV28	-	TRBJ2-1	CASSSLRAGGNEQFF	TGTGCCAGCAGTTCTCTGCGTGCCGGGGGCAATGAGCAGTTCTTC
-	TRBV5-6	-	TRBJ2-3	CASSLVPTDTQYF	TGTGCCAGCAGCTTGGTACCCACAGATACGCAGTATTTT
-	TRBV28	-	TRBJ2-2	CASGQSHTGELFF	TGTGCCAGCGGACAGTCCCACACCGGGGAGCTGTTTTTT
-	TRBV18	-	TRBJ2-2	CASSPGLSGELFF	TGTGCCAGCTCACCAGGGCTCAGCGGGGAGCTGTTTTTT
-	TRBV5-1	TRBD1	TRBJ1-2	CASSARGQGVSGYTF	TGCGCCAGCAGCGCCAGGGGACAGGGAGTTTCCGGCTACACCTTC
-	TRBV28	-	TRBJ1-5	CASSMDGPGQPQHF	TGTGCCAGCAGTATGGACGGGCCGGGGCAGCCCCAGCATTTT
-	TRBV28	TRBD2	TRBJ2-3	CASSLWGSGRTGDTQYF	TGTGCCAGCAGTTTATGGGGTAGCGGGAGGACCGGAGATACGCAGTATTTT
-	TRBV4-3	-	TRBJ1-2	CASSQEFGRSDYGYTF	TGCGCCAGCAGCCAAGAATTTGGACGGTCGGACTATGGCTACACCTTC
-	TRBV27	-	TRBJ2-7	CASKGSRDAIYEQYF	TGTGCCAGCAAAGGGAGCCGAGATGCGATTTACGAGCAGTACTTC
once	TRBV19	TRBD1	TRBJ1-2	CASSTAGQGGMANYGYTF	TGTGCCAGTAGTACAGCCGGACAGGGGGGTATGGCTAACTATGGCTACACCTTC
-	TRBV28	-	TRBJ2-7	CASSLWAGLSSYEQYF	TGTGCCAGCAGTTTATGGGCGGGACTCTCATCCTACGAGCAGTACTTC
-	TRBV4-2	TRBD2	TRBJ2-7	CASSQDGASGSYEQYF	TGTGCCAGCAGCCAAGATGGGGCTAGCGGGAGTTACGAGCAGTACTTC
-	TRBV11-1	-	TRBJ2-6	CASSNRGSGANVLTF	TGTGCCAGCAGCAATCGTGGCTCTGGGGCCAACGTCCTGACTTTC
-	TRBV6-5	-	TRBJ1-1	CASSYFGFEAFF	TGTGCCAGCAGTTACTTTGGGTTTGAAGCTTTCTTT
-	TRBV2	TRBD2	TRBJ2-1	CASSPGTSSYNEQFF	TGTGCCAGCAGTCCAGGGACTAGCAGCTACAATGAGCAGTTCTTC
-	TRBV15	-	TRBJ2-5	CATSATGVRETQYF	TGTGCCACCAGTGCGACGGGAGTCCGTGAGACCCAGTACTTC